Presented here are 31 T cell receptor beta chains from one specimen sequenced in a study of graft-versus-host responses after intestinal transplantation. No antigens are known for them. Some clones are missing from TCRdb's copy, which holds only in-frame ones; the method was immunoSEQ multiplex PCR. The data show about 120,000 clones, over 85% seen once. This specimen was unstimulated CD4+ T cells sorted from spleen or lymph node cells, taken before intestinal transplant. The receptors come from a human donor who received an intestinal transplant.

The rearrangement links TRBV20-1 to TRBJ2-5; D ambiguous. The J call may be mistaken, given a closer DNA end match to TRBJ2-7. In germline, CDR1 is DFQATT, CDR2 SNEGSKA (reference sequence). This CDR3 spans 11 amino acids. The CDR3 protein is CSARGHYEQYF. The CDR3 region has the DNA TGCAGTGCTAGAGGACATTACGAGCAGTACTTC.

The rearrangement uses TRBV6-1 and TRBJ2-1, with D hard to call. The CDR3 length is 14 residues. V was cut by 2 bases and J by 9 bases, with 14 bases left in between. Germline-derived CDR1 and CDR2 are MNHNS and SASEGT. The CDR3 bases are TGTGCCAGCAGTGAAAGGACCCCCTTCGGTGAGCAGTTCTTC. Its protein is CASSERTPFGEQFF.

This clone appeared once. The chain combines TRBV6-6 with TRBJ2-3, with D perhaps TRBD2 (5 bases). Germline V lookup: CDR1 MNHNY, CDR2 SVGAGI (reference sequence). Trimming removed 3 bases at V and 0 bases at J, with 10 bases between. CDR3 length: 15 residues. CDR3 protein: CASSYLGSSTDTQYF. CDR3 in DNA: TGTGCCAGCAGTTATTTGGGGAGTAGCACAGATACGCAGTATTTT.

This chain joins TRBV6-1 and TRBJ2-5; 9 nucleotides align to TRBD1. The trim removed 2 bases at V and 2 bases at J, leaving 15 bases unmatched. Germline lookup yields CDR1 MNHNS and CDR2 SASEGT. The CDR3 runs to 19 residues. CDR3 protein: CASSELGWGETGGQETQYF. The CDR3 DNA sequence: TGTGCCAGCAGTGAACTCGGATGGGGAGAGACAGGGGGTCAAGAGACCCAGTACTTC.

This chain joins TRBV5-6 and TRBJ2-3; D is possibly TRBD2 (7 bases). V lost 0 bases, J lost 5 bases, and 19 bases lay in between. CDR3 length: 17 amino acids. Per the germline V gene, CDR1 is SGHDT and CDR2 is YYEEEE. The CDR3 region has the DNA TGTGCCAGCAGCTTGGCGGTAGGGGGGAGGGCCATAGATACGCAGTATTTT. Protein product: CASSLAVGGRAIDTQYF.

The V and J genes are TRBV7-8 and TRBJ2-4, with D perhaps matching TRBD2 (6 bases). The CDR3 spans 12 residues. Germline CDR1 is SGHVS and CDR2 is FQNEAQ. Trimming removed 2 bases at V and 7 bases at J, with 6 bases between. CDR3 region: CASSLRGNIQYF. CDR3 DNA sequence: TGTGCCAGCAGCTTACGGGGGAACATTCAGTACTTC.

The chain carries TRBV5-1 and TRBJ1-1; tentatively, D is TRBD1 (6 bases). V was clipped by 0 bases and J by 0 bases, with 12 bases between them. In germline, CDR1 is SGHRS, CDR2 YFSETQ. This CDR3 has 16 residues. CDR3 in DNA: TGCGCCAGCAGCTTGGCCTCGGGGGGCTTGAACACTGAAGCTTTCTTT. This translates into CASSLASGGLNTEAFF.

V and J are TRBV5-1 and TRBJ1-1, with D unresolved. The germline CDR1 and CDR2 sequences are SGHRS and YFSETQ. The CDR3 spans 13 residues. The ends were cut back, 4 bases at V and 0 bases at J, with 7 bases in the middle. Here the CDR3 DNA reads TGCGCCAGCAGCCGAGGGCTGAACACTGAAGCTTTCTTT. It yields the protein CASSRGLNTEAFF.

The rearrangement uses TRBV28 and TRBJ1-2, with 7 bases aligning to TRBD1. The CDR3 has 13 amino acids. The germline V gene has CDR1 MDHEN and CDR2 SYDVKM. After removal of 6 bases from V and 6 bases from J, the junction contained 7 bases not matched to a gene. Written as DNA, the CDR3 is TGTGCCAGCAGGTTGGGGGGGACAGATGGCTACACCTTC. Translating it yields CASRLGGTDGYTF.

The genes are TRBV7-9 and TRBJ2-3; the match to TRBD2 covers 13 bases. The ends lost 2 bases at V and 9 bases at J; junction bases unmatched: 11. The CDR3 consists of 17 residues. The germline CDR1 and CDR2 sequences are SEHNR and FQNEAQ (reference sequence). The DNA for the CDR3 is TGTGCCAGCAGCTTATCCCAGGGACTAGCGGGGCCCGGGACGCAGTATTTT. Amino acid sequence: CASSLSQGLAGPGTQYF. The variable domain in full, with the rest retrieved from reference TRBV7-9 and TRBJ2-3, is DTGVSQNPRHKITKRGQNVTFRCDPISEHNRLYWYRQTLGQGPEFLTYFQNEAQLEKSRLLSDRFSAERPKGSFSTLEIQRTEQGDSAMYLCASSLSQGLAGPGTQYFGPGTRLTVL.

The chain recombines TRBV29-1 with TRBJ1-1, with D perhaps TRBD1 (5 bases). This CDR3 contains 14 residues. Trimming took 6 bases from V and 0 from J, leaving 14 bases between them. Per germline, CDR1 SQVTM and CDR2 ANQGSEA. This CDR3 is CSVVMGVMNTEAFF. The CDR3 region has the DNA TGCAGCGTAGTGATGGGGGTCATGAACACTGAAGCTTTCTTT.

This clone has a handful of counts. The V and J genes are TRBV7-3 and TRBJ1-5; D uncertain. The germline V and J ends were trimmed by 3 bases and 4 bases, with 7 bases remaining between them. The CDR3 loop spans 13 amino acids. Looked up from germline, CDR1 is SGHTA and CDR2 is FQGTGA. In DNA form, the CDR3 reads TGTGCCAGCAGCTTGGGAGCGAATCAGCCCCAGCATTTT. Its protein product is CASSLGANQPQHF.

The rearrangement joins TRBV7-2 to TRBJ2-1, with 11 bases that match TRBD1. With V trimmed by 5 bases and J by 6 bases, 6 bases remained unmatched. The CDR3 has 15 amino acids. Germline CDR1 is SGHTA and CDR2 is FQGNSA. CDR3 protein: CASSARDRGFNEQFF. CDR3 DNA: TGTGCCAGCAGCGCCCGGGACAGGGGGTTCAATGAGCAGTTCTTC. The whole variable domain, filled in from reference TRBV7-2 and TRBJ2-1, reads GAGVSQSPSNKVTEKGKDVELRCDPISGHTALYWYRQSLGQGLEFLIYFQGNSAPDKSGLPSDRFSAERTGGSVSTLTIQRTQQEDSAVYLCASSARDRGFNEQFFGPGTRLTVL.

The V and J genes are TRBV16 and TRBJ1-1; tentative D call: TRBD1 (5 bases). Germline V lookup: CDR1 KGHSY, CDR2 FQNENV. The length of the CDR3 is 16 residues. V was cut by 0 bases and J by 7 bases, with 18 bases left in between. CDR3 amino acids: CASSQSWQGLLHEAFF. The CDR3 DNA follows: TGTGCCAGCAGCCAATCGTGGCAGGGTTTGCTTCATGAAGCTTTCTTT.

The chain carries TRBV5-1 and TRBJ2-7; 10 bases are a match to TRBD2. Per the germline V gene, CDR1 is SGHRS and CDR2 is YFSETQ. The CDR3 spans 16 residues. The junction had 8 bases not matched to a gene; V was cut back by 5 bases and J by 0 bases. The CDR3 spells CASRPIAGGGSYEQYF. Written as DNA, the CDR3 is TGCGCCAGCAGACCCATAGCGGGAGGAGGCTCCTACGAGCAGTACTTC.

V gene TRBV18 combines with J gene TRBJ1-2; D might be TRBD1 (6 bases). Trimming removed 6 bases at V and 8 bases at J, with 22 bases between. Germline assignment: CDR1 KGHSH and CDR2 LQKENI. The CDR3 is made up of 15 amino acids. The CDR3, as DNA: TGTGCCAGCTCCCCTCGCCGGGACACTGAAATGGGCTACACCTTC. As protein: CASSPRRDTEMGYTF.

The chain recombines TRBV9 with TRBJ1-1; possible D gene TRBD1, 5 bases. V was trimmed by 1 base and J by 5 bases, leaving 9 bases between them. Per germline, CDR1 SGDLS and CDR2 YYNGEE. The CDR3 totals 13 residues. The CDR3, as DNA: TGTGCCAGCAGCGTACAGGGAGGAACTGAAGCTTTCTTT. Encoded protein: CASSVQGGTEAFF.

The V and J genes are TRBV6-5 and TRBJ2-5; 7 positions agree with TRBD1. The J call may be in error: the DNA end matches TRBJ2-7 better. Germline-derived CDR1 and CDR2 are MNHEY and SVGAGI. The CDR3 totals 13 residues. CDR3 amino acids: CASRPTGAHEQYF. In nucleotides, the CDR3 is TGTGCCAGCAGGCCTACAGGGGCCCACGAGCAGTACTTC.

The chain is built from TRBV9 and TRBJ1-1, with D possibly matching TRBD1 (6 bases). Germline V gene data show CDR1 as SGDLS and CDR2 as YYNGEE. V lost 0 bases to trimming and J lost 10 bases, with 13 bases between them. The CDR3 has 13 amino acids. The CDR3 here is CASSVEGGSGAFF. For the CDR3, the DNA is TGTGCCAGCAGCGTAGAAGGGGGGTCTGGAGCTTTCTTT.

There are a few counts of this clone. The rearrangement links TRBV19 to TRBJ1-5; D is ambiguous. CDR1 and CDR2 (germline): LNHDA, SQIVND (reference sequence). The CDR3 spans 13 residues. V was clipped by 7 bases and J by 0 bases, with 7 bases between them. The CDR3 DNA follows: TGTGCCAGTAAGGGTTATAGCAATCAGCCCCAGCATTTT. This encodes CASKGYSNQPQHF.

This sequence joins TRBV23-1 and TRBJ2-7, with 10 bases lining up with TRBD1. TRBV23-1 is recorded as an ORF, its role being uncertain. CDR3 size: 17 residues. V shed 2 bases, J shed 3 bases, and the junction held 10 bases outside the gene matches. CDR3 loop: CASSQRGGQGKDYEQYF. The CDR3 DNA follows: TGCGCCAGCAGTCAAAGGGGGGGACAGGGGAAGGACTACGAGCAGTACTTC.

The V call is TRBV19, the J call TRBJ2-6; D gene unclear. The CDR3 contains 13 residues. The V and J ends lost 6 bases and 1 base respectively, with 4 bases between them. Germline V gene data show CDR1 as LNHDA and CDR2 as SQIVND (reference sequence). The CDR3 nucleotides are TGTGCCAGTAGCCAATCTGGGGCCAACGTCCTGACTTTC. Its translation is CASSQSGANVLTF.

The chain joins TRBV28 to TRBJ2-1; 13 nucleotides agree with TRBD2. Germline V gene data show CDR1 as MDHEN and CDR2 as SYDVKM. The CDR3 runs to 14 residues. The V segment lost 6 bases and the J segment 4 bases; nucleotides outside the gene matches: 0. As DNA, the CDR3 is TGTGCCAGCAGACTAGCGGGGGGGTACAATGAGCAGTTCTTC. Translation gives CASRLAGGYNEQFF.

This clone was seen once. The chain employs TRBV7-8 and TRBJ2-7; 9 bases are a match to TRBD1. V dropped 1 base and J dropped 3; count of bases not matched to a gene: 10. Germline lookup yields CDR1 SGHVS and CDR2 FQNEAQ. This CDR3 contains 17 residues. CDR3 amino acids: CASSLGLPRQGDYEQYF. The CDR3, as DNA: TGTGCCAGCAGCTTAGGTCTACCGAGACAGGGGGACTACGAGCAGTACTTC.

The V call is TRBV7-3, the J call TRBJ2-2, with a tentative D call TRBD1 (6 bases). The germline CDR1 and CDR2 sequences are SGHTA and FQGTGA. The CDR3 has 14 amino acids. Trimming cost V 2 bases and J 7 bases, with 11 bases left between them. CDR3 protein: CASSLSGDGGELFF. The DNA of the CDR3 is TGTGCCAGCAGCTTATCAGGGGATGGCGGGGAGCTGTTTTTT.

V and J are TRBV28 and TRBJ2-7; 11 nucleotides line up with TRBD2. This CDR3 contains 16 residues. Germline loops: CDR1 MDHEN, CDR2 SYDVKM. Trimming took 6 bases from V and 4 from J; bases not matched to a gene: 11. The DNA for the CDR3 is TGTGCCAGCAGCCGACACCCTAGCGGGAGGACTTACGAGCAGTACTTC. Its translation is CASSRHPSGRTYEQYF.

The chain uses TRBV6-1 and TRBJ1-5, with D unresolved. The V and J ends lost 5 bases and 2 bases respectively, with 13 bases between them. This CDR3 spans 15 amino acids. The germline gives CDR1 MNHNS, CDR2 SASEGT. CDR3 DNA sequence: TGTGCCAGCAGTCGACAACTACCGGGCAATCAGCCCCAGCATTTT. Its protein product is CASSRQLPGNQPQHF.

This clone was picked up one time. The chain recombines TRBV7-9 with TRBJ2-1; possible D gene TRBD1, 6 bases. This CDR3 has 17 residues. CDR1 SEHNR and CDR2 FQNEAQ come from the germline V gene (reference sequence). Trimming cost V 1 base and J 6 bases, with 19 bases left between them. CDR3 region: CASSLETGTLGRNEQFF. The CDR3 nucleotides are TGTGCCAGCAGCTTAGAAACCGGGACATTGGGACGCAATGAGCAGTTCTTC.

The V and J genes are TRBV5-6 and TRBJ2-7, with 8 nucleotides matching TRBD2. CDR3 length: 15 residues. V lost 1 base and J lost 6; bases outside the gene matches: 9. The germline gives CDR1 SGHDT, CDR2 YYEEEE. Here the CDR3 DNA reads TGTGCCAGCAGCTTGTTGACGGGAGGGCAATCCGAGCAGTACTTC. Amino acids: CASSLLTGGQSEQYF. Supplemented by reference TRBV5-6 and TRBJ2-7, the full variable domain reads DAGVTQSPTHLIKTRGQQVTLRCSPKSGHDTVSWYQQALGQGPQFIFQYYEEEERQRGNFPDRFSGHQFPNYSSELNVNALLLGDSALYLCASSLLTGGQSEQYFGPGTRLTVT.

This clone was seen a single time. This CDR3 is also generated by other DNA sequences in the sample. V usage is TRBV6-6 and J usage is TRBJ2-5; 7 nucleotides line up with TRBD1. Trimming at V came to 5 bases and at J to 1 base, leaving 1 base not matched to a gene. Germline V lookup: CDR1 MNHNY, CDR2 SVGAGI (reference sequence). The CDR3 totals 13 residues. In nucleotides, the CDR3 is TGTGCCAGCAGTCGGGACAGCCAAGAGACCCAGTACTTC. Translated: CASSRDSQETQYF.

The chain uses TRBV27 and TRBJ2-5; D assignment may be TRBD1 or TRBD2 (6 bases each). CDR3 length: 13 residues. Trimming removed 10 bases at V and 2 bases at J, with 14 bases between. CDR1 and CDR2 (germline): MNHEY, SMNVEV (reference sequence). CDR3 loop: CATWRGAQETQYF. As DNA, the CDR3 is TGTGCCACTTGGAGGGGGGCTCAAGAGACCCAGTACTTC.